This T cell receptor (beta chain) emerged from a study of radiotherapy plus CTLA-4 blockade in lung cancer. Study context: Patients showed objective responses in roughly 18% of cases, and disease control was achieved by about 31%.

TCRdb keeps only in-frame clones here, not all; method: immunoSEQ multiplex PCR. The table lists about 38,000 clones, around 85% of them singletons. A note on this clone: The target antigen is unknown.

Trimming shortened V by 2 bases and J by 1 base, and 5 bases separated the two germline ends. CDR3 length: 13 amino acids. Germline CDR1 is MNHNS and CDR2 is SASEGT. Whole-study findings and limits: TCR clones from tumors expanded in blood after radiotherapy plus ipilimumab.

The clonotype was recovered from a human donor with non-small cell lung cancer whose response to radiotherapy plus ipilimumab could not be evaluated. The source was peripheral blood, collected from a patient treated with radiotherapy plus ipilimumab. The rearrangement joins TRBV6-1 to TRBJ1-2; D remains ambiguous. Written as DNA, the CDR3 is TGTGCCAGCAGTGAATACAGTAACTATGGCTACACCTTC. Translating it yields CASSEYSNYGYTF.